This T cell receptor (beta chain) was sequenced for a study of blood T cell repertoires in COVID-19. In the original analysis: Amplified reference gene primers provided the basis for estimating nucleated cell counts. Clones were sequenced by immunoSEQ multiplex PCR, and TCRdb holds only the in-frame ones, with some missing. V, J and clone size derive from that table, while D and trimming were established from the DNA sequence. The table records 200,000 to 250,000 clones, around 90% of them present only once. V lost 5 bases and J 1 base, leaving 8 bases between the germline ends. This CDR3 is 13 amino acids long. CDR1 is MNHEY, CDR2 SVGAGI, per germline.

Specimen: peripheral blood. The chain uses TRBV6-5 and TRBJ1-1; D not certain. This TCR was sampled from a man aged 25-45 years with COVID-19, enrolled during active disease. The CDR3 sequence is CASSTPGNTEAFF. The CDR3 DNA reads TGTGCCAGCAGTACCCCAGGGAACACTGAAGCTTTCTTT.